The 21 T cell receptor beta chains below were found in one sample sequenced in a study of T cells in Graves' hyperthyroidism and ophthalmopathy. TCR beta CDR3 regions were amplified from RNA transcripts. The HTBI primer set drove a first-round RT-PCR of the TCR CDR3. TCRdb redid the calling of the multiplex PCR reads with MiXCR, one entry per CDR3 protein. The repertoire holds around 600,000 distinct CDR3 sequences, with approximately 14% as singletons. The sequenced sample consisted of blood. These receptors were collected from a woman in her 50s with Graves' ophthalmopathy.

This rearrangement joins TRBV6-2 or TRBV6-3 to TRBJ2-2; D call uncertain. CDR3 length equals 13 residues. Trimming left V 0 bases short and J 9 bases short, with 8 bases between. CDR1 is MNHEY and CDR2 is SVGEGT in the germline V gene. The CDR3 loop is CASSYSKARELFF. The CDR3, as DNA: TGTGCCAGCAGTTACTCGAAAGCAAGGGAGCTGTTTTTT.

This clonotype was observed at least ten times. The chain links TRBV18 to TRBJ2-4; a possible D gene is TRBD2 (6 bases). V was cut by 5 bases and J by 7 bases, with 15 bases left in between. The CDR3 extends over 14 amino acids. Germline loops: CDR1 KGHSH, CDR2 LQKENI. This CDR3 reads CASSSVRGSNIQYF. CDR3 nucleotides: TGTGCCAGCTCATCCGTTCGGGGGTCGAACATTCAGTACTTC. The variable domain in full, completed from reference TRBV18 and TRBJ2-4, reads NAGVMQNPRHLVRRRGQEARLRCSPMKGHSHVYWYRQLPEEGLKFMVYLQKENIIDESGMPKERFSAEFPKEGPSILRIQQVVRGDSAAYFCASSSVRGSNIQYFGAGTRLSVL.

In the case of this clonotype: Just one base apart from a much larger clone, this may be a read error. The chain combines TRBV14 with TRBJ1-2, with D unclear. The germline V gene encodes CDR1 SGHDN and CDR2 FVKESK. The CDR3 is 13 amino acids. V was cut by 2 bases and J by 3 bases, with 7 bases left in between. For the CDR3, the DNA is TGTGCCAGCAGCCAACCGGGGTACTATGGCTACACCTTC. This gives the protein CASSQPGYYGYTF. The complete variable domain, with remaining parts taken from reference TRBV14 and TRBJ1-2, reads EAGVTQFPSHSVIEKGQTVTLRCDPISGHDNLYWYRRVMGKEIKFLLHFVKESKQDESGMPNNRFLAERTGGTYSTLKVQPAELEDSGVYFCASSQPGYYGYTFGSGTRLTVV.

This clonotype showed up many times. This chain uses TRBV28 with TRBJ1-5; D gene uncertain. From germline, CDR1 is MDHEN and CDR2 SYDVKM. The V end lost 3 bases, the J end lost 7 bases, and 10 bases lay between the germline ends. This CDR3 contains 13 residues. DNA for the CDR3: TGTGCCAGCAGTTTGGTACAGATCCAGCCCCAGCATTTT. This encodes CASSLVQIQPQHF. The variable domain in full, with the rest retrieved from reference TRBV28 and TRBJ1-5, is DVKVTQSSRYLVKRTGEKVFLECVQDMDHENMFWYRQDPGLGLRLIYFSYDVKMKEKGDIPEGYSVSREKKERFSLILESASTNQTSMYLCASSLVQIQPQHFGDGTRLSIL.

The CDR3 bases are TGTGCCAGCAGCTTATCTTCGGGACAGTCCTACGAGCAGTACTTC. It codes for CASSLSSGQSYEQYF. The chain has TRBV7-2 and TRBJ2-7; 7 nucleotides agree with TRBD1. V lost 2 bases, J lost 1 base, and 5 bases stayed unmatched. CDR3 length: 15 residues. Per germline, CDR1 SGHTA and CDR2 FQGNSA.

The chain joins TRBV13 to TRBJ2-1; 8 bases fit TRBD2. The CDR3 spans 15 residues. V dropped 2 bases and J dropped 5; count of bases not matched to a gene: 5. Germline loops: CDR1 PRHDT, CDR2 FYEKMQ (reference sequence). The CDR3 sequence is CASSLSAGGHNEQFF. CDR3 nucleotide sequence: TGTGCCAGCAGCTTATCTGCGGGAGGACACAATGAGCAGTTCTTC.

The chain couples TRBV11-3 to TRBJ2-1, with 9 bases lining up with TRBD1. The germline gives CDR1 SGHNT, CDR2 YENEEA. V lost 3 bases, J lost 15 bases, and 6 bases stayed unmatched. This CDR3 comprises 12 residues. As DNA, the CDR3 is TGTGCCAGCAGCTTTGGAGAGGACAGGGGGTTCTTC. Protein sequence: CASSFGEDRGFF.

This clonotype was picked up many times. The V call is TRBV18, the J call TRBJ2-5; D may match TRBD1 or TRBD2 (5 bases each). V shed 3 bases and J shed 4 bases, with 18 bases lying between them. This CDR3 is built from 16 residues. CDR1 is KGHSH and CDR2 is LQKENI in the germline V gene. CDR3: CASSPAISQGRETQYF. CDR3 bases: TGTGCCAGCTCACCGGCGATAAGTCAGGGACGAGAGACCCAGTACTTC.

V usage is TRBV7-2 and J usage is TRBJ1-3; D might be TRBD1 (5 bases). The CDR3 consists of 14 residues. The ends were cut back, 5 bases at V and 5 bases at J, with 13 bases in the middle. Germline lookup yields CDR1 SGHTA and CDR2 FQGNSA. CDR3 sequence (DNA): TGTGCCAGCAGCAATCCGGGACGGCGAAACACCATATATTTT. It codes for CASSNPGRRNTIYF.

The rearrangement uses TRBV9 and TRBJ2-6; a possible D gene is TRBD2 (5 bases). CDR3 size: 15 residues. V was cut by 2 bases and J by 1 base, with 7 bases left in between. Germline lookup yields CDR1 SGDLS and CDR2 YYNGEE. Here the CDR3 reads CASSVGGSGANVLTF. CDR3 DNA: TGTGCCAGCAGCGTGGGCGGGTCTGGGGCCAACGTCCTGACTTTC. Filled out from reference TRBV9 and TRBJ2-6, the complete variable domain reads DSGVTQTPKHLITATGQRVTLRCSPRSGDLSVYWYQQSLDQGLQFLIQYYNGEERAKGNILERFSAQQFPDLHSELNLSSLELGDSALYFCASSVGGSGANVLTFGAGSRLTVL.

This clonotype turned up a few times. The chain employs TRBV18 and TRBJ2-7; 16 bases agree with TRBD2. This CDR3 has 17 residues. Germline-derived CDR1 and CDR2 are KGHSH and LQKENI. V shed 0 bases, J shed 2 bases, and the junction held 1 base outside the gene matches. CDR3 amino acids: CASSPPGLAGGAYEQYF. Here the CDR3 DNA reads TGTGCCAGCTCACCACCGGGACTAGCGGGAGGGGCCTACGAGCAGTACTTC.

This clonotype was recorded at least ten times. V usage is TRBV12-3 or TRBV12-4 and J usage is TRBJ2-7; 8 bases line up with TRBD1. Losses at the gene ends were 8 bases for V and 6 bases for J; bases not matched to a gene: 9. This CDR3 is 13 amino acids long. DNA for the CDR3: TGTGCCAGCGCCAAGTCACAGGGGGGCGAGCAGTACTTC. It yields the protein CASAKSQGGEQYF.

This clonotype was detected only a few times. The CDR3: CASSSGLAMSYNEQFF. Written as DNA, the CDR3 is TGTGCCAGCAGTTCGGGACTAGCGATGTCCTACAATGAGCAGTTCTTC. The genes are TRBV12-3 or TRBV12-4 and TRBJ2-1, with 10 bases fitting TRBD2. Germline trimming cut 4 bases from V and 1 base from J; bases unmatched to any gene: 4. There are 16 residues in the CDR3.

At least ten counts were recorded for this clonotype. The genes are TRBV28 and TRBJ1-2; D is unresolved. V lost 5 bases to trimming and J lost 2 bases, with 12 bases between them. CDR3 length: 14 amino acids. Germline values: CDR1 MDHEN, CDR2 SYDVKM. CDR3 sequence (DNA): TGTGCCAGCAGTCGACAAAGCATAAACTATGGCTACACCTTC. This gives the protein CASSRQSINYGYTF.

This clonotype was observed a handful of times. The rearrangement joins TRBV2 to TRBJ2-1, with no clear D. This CDR3 contains 13 residues. The germline V and J ends were trimmed by 5 bases and 6 bases, with 11 bases remaining between them. Germline CDR1 is SNHLY and CDR2 is FYNNEI. CDR3 DNA: TGTGCCAGCAGTCCCGACATCGGCAATGAGCAGTTCTTC. Protein product: CASSPDIGNEQFF.

This clonotype was recorded a few times. The chain couples TRBV9 to TRBJ1-4; tentative D call: TRBD1 (5 bases). The CDR3 has 15 amino acids. Trimming removed 3 bases at V and 8 bases at J, with 17 bases between. Germline CDR1 and CDR2: SGDLS and YYNGEE. The CDR3 DNA sequence: TGTGCCAGCAGCGCAACGGGGGACTTTGGGGAAAAACTGTTTTTT. Translation gives CASSATGDFGEKLFF.

The chain is built from TRBV29-1 and TRBJ2-1; 8 bases are a match to TRBD2. V lost 0 bases, J lost 0 bases, and 16 bases stayed unmatched. Germline V lookup: CDR1 SQVTM, CDR2 ANQGSEA. The CDR3 runs to 20 residues. The CDR3 reads CSVEDWTSSGVSGSYNEQFF. Here the CDR3 DNA reads TGCAGCGTTGAAGATTGGACTAGTAGCGGGGTAAGTGGCTCCTACAATGAGCAGTTCTTC.

This clonotype was seen repeatedly, ten times or more. The chain employs TRBV6-1 and TRBJ2-1; 9 bases match TRBD2. The CDR3 contains 15 residues. V dropped 7 bases and J dropped 0; count of bases not matched to a gene: 4. Germline V gene sequence: CDR1 MNHNS, CDR2 SASEGT. CDR3 in DNA: TGTGCCAGCACCTTTAGCGGGAGCTCCTACAATGAGCAGTTCTTC. It is translated as CASTFSGSSYNEQFF.

The chain employs TRBV6-2 or TRBV6-3 and TRBJ1-1; perhaps TRBD1 as D (6 bases). V lost 6 bases and J 3 bases, leaving 14 bases between the germline ends. This CDR3 has 14 amino acids. CDR1 is MNHEY and CDR2 is SVGEGT in the germline V gene. CDR3 sequence reads: CASRTDSLHTEAFF. CDR3 coding DNA: TGTGCCAGCAGAACGGACAGCTTGCACACTGAAGCTTTCTTT.

The V and J genes are TRBV4-3 and TRBJ2-7, with D perhaps matching TRBD1 (6 bases). Germline CDR1 and CDR2: LGHNA and YSLEER. CDR3 length: 15 amino acids. V was clipped by 0 bases and J by 1 base, with 10 bases between them. The CDR3, as DNA: TGCGCCAGCAGCCAAGATGTGACAGGTTCCTACGAGCAGTACTTC. It yields the protein CASSQDVTGSYEQYF.

This clonotype has ten or more counts. The V and J genes are TRBV6-2 or TRBV6-3 and TRBJ2-7; TRBD1 agrees at 7 bases. The CDR3 runs 16 residues. CDR1 and CDR2 (germline): MNHEY, SVGEGT. With V trimmed by 6 bases and J by 1 base, 12 bases remained unmatched. The CDR3 here is CASSPTPDRPSYEQYF. The CDR3 bases are TGTGCCAGCAGCCCCACCCCGGACAGGCCATCCTACGAGCAGTACTTC.